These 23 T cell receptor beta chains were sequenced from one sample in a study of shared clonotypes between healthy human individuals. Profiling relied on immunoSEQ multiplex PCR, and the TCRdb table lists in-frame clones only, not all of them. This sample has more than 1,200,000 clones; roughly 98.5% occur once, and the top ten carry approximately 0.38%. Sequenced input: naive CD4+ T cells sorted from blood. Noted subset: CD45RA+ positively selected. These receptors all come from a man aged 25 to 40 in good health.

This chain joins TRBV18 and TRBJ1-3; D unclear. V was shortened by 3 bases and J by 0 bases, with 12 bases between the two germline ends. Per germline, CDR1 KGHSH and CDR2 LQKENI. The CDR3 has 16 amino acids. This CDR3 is CASSPWAGRSGNTIYF. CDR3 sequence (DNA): TGTGCCAGCTCACCTTGGGCCGGACGCTCTGGAAACACCATATATTTT. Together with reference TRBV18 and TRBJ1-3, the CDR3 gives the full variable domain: NAGVMQNPRHLVRRRGQEARLRCSPMKGHSHVYWYRQLPEEGLKFMVYLQKENIIDESGMPKERFSAEFPKEGPSILRIQQVVRGDSAAYFCASSPWAGRSGNTIYFGEGSWLTVV.

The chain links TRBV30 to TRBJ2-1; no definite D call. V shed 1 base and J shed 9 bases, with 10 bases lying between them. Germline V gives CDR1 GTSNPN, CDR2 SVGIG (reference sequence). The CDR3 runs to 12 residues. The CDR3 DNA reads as TGTGCCTGGAGTGGTGCTGCCACTGAGCAGTTCTTC. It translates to CAWSGAATEQFF. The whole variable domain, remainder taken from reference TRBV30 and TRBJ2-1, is SQTIHQWPATLVQPVGSPLSLECTVEGTSNPNLYWYRQAAGRGLQLLFYSVGIGQISSEVPQNLSASRPQDRQFILSSKKLLLSDSGFYLCAWSGAATEQFFGPGTRLTVL.

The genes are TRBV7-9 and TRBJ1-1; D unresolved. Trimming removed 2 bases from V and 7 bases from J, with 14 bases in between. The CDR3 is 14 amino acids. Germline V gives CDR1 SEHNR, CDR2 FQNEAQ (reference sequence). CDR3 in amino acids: CASSLSGDLGEAFF. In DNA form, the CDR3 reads TGTGCCAGCAGCTTAAGCGGGGATCTTGGTGAAGCTTTCTTT.

The CDR3 spells CASSERRNTEAFF. For the CDR3, the DNA is TGTGCCAGCAGTGAAAGGAGGAACACTGAAGCTTTCTTT. This chain joins TRBV2 and TRBJ1-1; D is unresolved. V gave up 2 bases and J gave up 1 base, with 5 bases separating them. The CDR3 length is 13 residues. Germline lookup yields CDR1 SNHLY and CDR2 FYNNEI.

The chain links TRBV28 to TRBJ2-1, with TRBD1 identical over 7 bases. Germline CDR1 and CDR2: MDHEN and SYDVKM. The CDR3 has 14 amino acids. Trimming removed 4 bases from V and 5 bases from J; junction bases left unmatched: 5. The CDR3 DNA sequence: TGTGCCAGCAGTTATTTGGGACAGAACAATGAGCAGTTCTTC. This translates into CASSYLGQNNEQFF.

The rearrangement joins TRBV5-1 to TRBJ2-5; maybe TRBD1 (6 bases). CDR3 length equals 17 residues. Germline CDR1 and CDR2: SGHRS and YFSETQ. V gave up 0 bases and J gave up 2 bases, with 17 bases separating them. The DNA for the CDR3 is TGCGCCAGCAGCTTGGCCGCCCGAGGGGGTCGGCAAGAGACCCAGTACTTC. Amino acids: CASSLAARGGRQETQYF.

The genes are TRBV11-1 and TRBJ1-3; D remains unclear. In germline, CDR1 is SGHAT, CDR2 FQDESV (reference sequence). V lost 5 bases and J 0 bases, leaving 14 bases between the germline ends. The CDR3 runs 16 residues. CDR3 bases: TGTGCCAGCAGCCTACTCTCGGGAGACTCTGGAAACACCATATATTTT. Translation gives CASSLLSGDSGNTIYF.

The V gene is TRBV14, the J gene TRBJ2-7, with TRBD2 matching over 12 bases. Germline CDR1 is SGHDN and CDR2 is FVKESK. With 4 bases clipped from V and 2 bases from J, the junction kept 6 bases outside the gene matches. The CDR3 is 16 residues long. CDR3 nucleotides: TGTGCCAGCAGCCCCGGGACTAGCGGGTCGACCTACGAGCAGTACTTC. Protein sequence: CASSPGTSGSTYEQYF.

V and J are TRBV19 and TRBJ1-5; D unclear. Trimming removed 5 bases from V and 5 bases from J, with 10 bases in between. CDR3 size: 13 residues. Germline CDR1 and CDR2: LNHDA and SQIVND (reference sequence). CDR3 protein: CASSQTGYQPQHF. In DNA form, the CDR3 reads TGTGCCAGTAGTCAAACCGGGTATCAGCCCCAGCATTTT.

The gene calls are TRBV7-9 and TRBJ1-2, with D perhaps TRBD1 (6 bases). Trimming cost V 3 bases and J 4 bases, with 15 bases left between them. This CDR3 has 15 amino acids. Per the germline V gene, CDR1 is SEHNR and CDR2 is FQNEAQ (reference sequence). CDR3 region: CASSFRKDSPYGYTF. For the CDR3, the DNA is TGTGCCAGCAGCTTTCGGAAGGACAGCCCCTATGGCTACACCTTC.

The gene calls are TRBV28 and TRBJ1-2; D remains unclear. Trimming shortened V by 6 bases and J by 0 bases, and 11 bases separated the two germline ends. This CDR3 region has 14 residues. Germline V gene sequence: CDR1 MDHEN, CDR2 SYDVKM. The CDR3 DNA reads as TGTGCCAGCAGCAAACACGGGACTAACTATGGCTACACCTTC. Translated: CASSKHGTNYGYTF.

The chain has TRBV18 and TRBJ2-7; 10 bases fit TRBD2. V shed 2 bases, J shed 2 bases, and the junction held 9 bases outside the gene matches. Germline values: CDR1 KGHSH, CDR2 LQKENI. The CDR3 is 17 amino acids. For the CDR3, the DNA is TGTGCCAGCTCACCATTTCATACTAGCGGGAACCCCTACGAGCAGTACTTC. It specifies CASSPFHTSGNPYEQYF.

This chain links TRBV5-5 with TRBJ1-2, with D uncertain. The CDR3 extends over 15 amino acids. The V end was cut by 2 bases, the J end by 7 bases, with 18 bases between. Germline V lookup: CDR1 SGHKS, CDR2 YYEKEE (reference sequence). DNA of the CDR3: TGTGCCAGCAGCTTTGGGCAGACGAATCTCTTTGGCTACACCTTC. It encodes CASSFGQTNLFGYTF.

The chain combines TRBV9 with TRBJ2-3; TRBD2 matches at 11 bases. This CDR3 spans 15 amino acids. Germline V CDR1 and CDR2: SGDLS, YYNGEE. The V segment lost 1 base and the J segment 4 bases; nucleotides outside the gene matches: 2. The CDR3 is CASSVNSGRADTQYF. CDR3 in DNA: TGTGCCAGCAGCGTAAATAGCGGGAGGGCAGATACGCAGTATTTT.

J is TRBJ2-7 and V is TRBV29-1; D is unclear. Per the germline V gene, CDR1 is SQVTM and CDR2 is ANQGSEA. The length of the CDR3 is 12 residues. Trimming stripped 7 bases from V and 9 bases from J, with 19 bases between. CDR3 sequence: CSAGPTAYGQYF. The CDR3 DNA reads TGCAGCGCCGGACCCACGGCATATGGGCAGTACTTC.

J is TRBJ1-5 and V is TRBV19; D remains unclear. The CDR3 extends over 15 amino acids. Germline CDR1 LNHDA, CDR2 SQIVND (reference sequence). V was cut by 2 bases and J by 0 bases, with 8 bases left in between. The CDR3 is CASSIISNSNQPQHF. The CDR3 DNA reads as TGTGCCAGTAGTATAATCTCGAATAGCAATCAGCCCCAGCATTTT.

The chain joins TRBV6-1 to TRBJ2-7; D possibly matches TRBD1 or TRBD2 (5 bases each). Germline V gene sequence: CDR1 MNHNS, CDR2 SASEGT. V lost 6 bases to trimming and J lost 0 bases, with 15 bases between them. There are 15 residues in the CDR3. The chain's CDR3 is CASRERGPSSYEQYF. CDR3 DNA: TGTGCCAGCAGGGAACGGGGACCGTCCTCCTACGAGCAGTACTTC.

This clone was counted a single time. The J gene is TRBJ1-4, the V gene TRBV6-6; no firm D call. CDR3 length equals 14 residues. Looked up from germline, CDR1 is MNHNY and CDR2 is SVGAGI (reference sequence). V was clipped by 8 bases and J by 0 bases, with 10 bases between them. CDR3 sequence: CASAFIATNEKLFF. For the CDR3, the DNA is TGTGCCAGCGCCTTTATTGCAACTAATGAAAAACTGTTTTTT.

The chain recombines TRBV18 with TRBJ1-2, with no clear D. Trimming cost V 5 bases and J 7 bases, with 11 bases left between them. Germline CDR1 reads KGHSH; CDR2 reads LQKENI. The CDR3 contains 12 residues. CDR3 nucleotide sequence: TGTGCCAGCTCAGGTGGGGAGGCTGGCTACACCTTC. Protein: CASSGGEAGYTF.

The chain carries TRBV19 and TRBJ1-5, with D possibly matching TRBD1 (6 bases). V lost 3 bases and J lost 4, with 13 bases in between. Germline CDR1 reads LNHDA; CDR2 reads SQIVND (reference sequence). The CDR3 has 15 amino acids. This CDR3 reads CASSISRGRNQPQHF. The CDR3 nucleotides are TGTGCCAGTAGTATTAGTAGGGGGAGGAATCAGCCCCAGCATTTT.

The CDR3 region is CATSRDQTGGRVAKNIQYF. The CDR3 nucleotides are TGTGCCACCAGCAGAGATCAGACAGGGGGGAGAGTAGCCAAAAACATTCAGTACTTC. The chain employs TRBV15 and TRBJ2-4; TRBD1 agrees at 9 bases. Trimming took 0 bases from V and 0 from J; bases not matched to a gene: 9. Germline CDR1 is LNHNV and CDR2 is YYDKDF (reference sequence). The CDR3 sequence is 19 residues long.

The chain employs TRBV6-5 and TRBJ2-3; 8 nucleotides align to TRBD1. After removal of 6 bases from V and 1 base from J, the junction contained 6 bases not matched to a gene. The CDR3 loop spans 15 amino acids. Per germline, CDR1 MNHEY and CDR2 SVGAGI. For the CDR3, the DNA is TGTGCCAGCAGGAGGACAGGGTCCGGCACAGATACGCAGTATTTT. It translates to CASRRTGSGTDTQYF.

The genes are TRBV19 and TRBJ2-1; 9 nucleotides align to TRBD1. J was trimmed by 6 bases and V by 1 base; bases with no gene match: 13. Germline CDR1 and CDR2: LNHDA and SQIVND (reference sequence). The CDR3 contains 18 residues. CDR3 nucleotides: TGTGCCAGTAGTATAGGGGGAGGAGGGACAGGGACTTCCAATGAGCAGTTCTTC. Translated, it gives CASSIGGGGTGTSNEQFF.